The clone carrying this T cell receptor beta chain has just a few counts. Its specificity is not known. The CDR3 is 14 residues long. In germline, CDR1 is SEHNR, CDR2 FQNEAQ (reference sequence). Unmatched junction bases numbered 10, after V lost 6 bases and J lost 8 bases. This sample was taken from a study of T-cell memory formation after mild COVID-19. In the study overall: Most TCR clusters belonged to a single donor. Study-wide results and caveats: Cross-reactive memory seemingly joined, as some responding clones were found in pre-infection memory. The SARS-CoV-2 specificity of second-wave clones reaching peak at day 37 remained unverified.

TCRdb passed the 5' RACE reads through MiXCR, listing each CDR3 protein once. Seen here are 300,000 to 350,000 distinct CDR3 sequences, 14% observed once, and the top ten hold approximately 22%. Sequencing used PBMCs or a T cell subset sorted from them (not recorded which). This receptor was taken from a man between 18 and 29 years old who had mild COVID-19 (a few samples of this study predate the infection). Cell type and time point are not known. The genes are TRBV7-9 and TRBJ2-1; 7 bases are a match to TRBD2. The CDR3 DNA is TGTGCCAGCAGTCTGTACGGGGGGACCTATGAGCAGTTCTTC. It translates to CASSLYGGTYEQFF.